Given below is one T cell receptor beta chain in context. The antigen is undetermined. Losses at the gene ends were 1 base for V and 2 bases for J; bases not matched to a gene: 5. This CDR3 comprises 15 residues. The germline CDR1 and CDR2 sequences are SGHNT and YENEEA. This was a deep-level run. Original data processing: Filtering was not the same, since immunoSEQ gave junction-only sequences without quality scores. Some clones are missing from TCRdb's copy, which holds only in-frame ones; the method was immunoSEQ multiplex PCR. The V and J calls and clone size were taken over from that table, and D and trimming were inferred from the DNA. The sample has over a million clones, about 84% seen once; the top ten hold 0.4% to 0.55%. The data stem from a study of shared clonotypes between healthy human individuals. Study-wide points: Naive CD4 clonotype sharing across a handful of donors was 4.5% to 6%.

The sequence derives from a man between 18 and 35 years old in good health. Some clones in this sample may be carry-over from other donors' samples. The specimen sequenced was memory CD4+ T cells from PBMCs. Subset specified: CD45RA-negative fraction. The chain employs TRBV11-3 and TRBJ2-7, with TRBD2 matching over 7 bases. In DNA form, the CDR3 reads TGTGCCAGCAGCTTAGGCGGCGGGGGTCCCTACGAGCAGTACTTC. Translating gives CASSLGGGGPYEQYF.